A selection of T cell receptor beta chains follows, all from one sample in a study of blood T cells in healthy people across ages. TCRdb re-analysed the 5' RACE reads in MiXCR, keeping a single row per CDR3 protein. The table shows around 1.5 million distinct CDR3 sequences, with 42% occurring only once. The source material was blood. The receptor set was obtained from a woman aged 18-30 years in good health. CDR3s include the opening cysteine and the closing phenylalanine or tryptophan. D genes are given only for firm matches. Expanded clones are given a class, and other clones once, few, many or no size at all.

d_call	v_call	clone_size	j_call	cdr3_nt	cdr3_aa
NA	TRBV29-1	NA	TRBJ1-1	TGCAGCGTTGAGGTCCCCCCCTTGAACACTGAAGCTTTCTTT	CSVEVPPLNTEAFF
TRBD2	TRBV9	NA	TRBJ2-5	TGTGCCAGCAGCGGGGGACTAGCGCCGAAGACCCAGTACTTC	CASSGGLAPKTQYF
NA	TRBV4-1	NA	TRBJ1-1	TGCGCCAGCAGCGGCGGGTGGGCCACTGAAGCTTTCTTT	CASSGGWATEAFF
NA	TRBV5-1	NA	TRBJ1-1	TGCGCCAGCAGCCCGAAGGGCAGGGAGGGCACTGAAGCTTTCTTT	CASSPKGREGTEAFF
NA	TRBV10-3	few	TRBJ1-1	TGTGCCATCAGTGGGACAGATAACACTGAAGCTTTCTTT	CAISGTDNTEAFF
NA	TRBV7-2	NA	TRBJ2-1	TGTGCCAGCAGCCTCGACGGGTTACAGCAGTTCTTC	CASSLDGLQQFF
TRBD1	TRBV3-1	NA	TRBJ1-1	TGTGCCAGCAGCCAGGCAGGGACAGGCACTGAAGCTTTCTTT	CASSQAGTGTEAFF
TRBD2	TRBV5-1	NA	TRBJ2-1	TGCCCCATCGGCCGGGAGGGCCTGTCCTACAATGAGCAGTTCTTC	CPIGREGLSYNEQFF
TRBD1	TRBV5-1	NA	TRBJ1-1	TGCGCCAGCAGCTGGAACAAGACAGGGTGGAGAATAACTGAAGCTTTCTTT	CASSWNKTGWRITEAFF
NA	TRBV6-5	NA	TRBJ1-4	TGTGCCAGCAGTTCCCTCGCCCCGAATGAAAAACTGTTTTTT	CASSSLAPNEKLFF
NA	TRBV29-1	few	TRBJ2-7	TGCAGCGTTGCTGGGGGAGGGGACAATGAGCAGTACTTC	CSVAGGGDNEQYF
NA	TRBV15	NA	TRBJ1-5	TGTGCCACCAGCCTTAACCTCGGGAGCAATCAGCCCCAGCATTTT	CATSLNLGSNQPQHF
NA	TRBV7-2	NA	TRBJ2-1	TGTGCCAGCAGCTTAGAGCGGACGTTGGTGAAGTTCTTC	CASSLERTLVKFF
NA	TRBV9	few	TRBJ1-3	TGTGCCAGCAGCGGCCCGGGGGCGTCTAGTGGAAACACCATATATTTT	CASSGPGASSGNTIYF
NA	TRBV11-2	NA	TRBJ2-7	TGTGCCAGCAGCTTAGTTTCTGAGGGGGAGCAGTACTTC	CASSLVSEGEQYF
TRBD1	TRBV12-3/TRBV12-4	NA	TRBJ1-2	TGTGCCAGCAGTCCCTTTTCTGAGGGGGCGGGGGGCTACACCTTC	CASSPFSEGAGGYTF
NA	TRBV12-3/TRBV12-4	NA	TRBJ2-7	TGTGCCAGCGGGGGGACTGGCTTCTACGAGCAGTACTTC	CASGGTGFYEQYF
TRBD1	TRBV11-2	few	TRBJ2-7	TGTGCCAGCAGCTTCGGGACAGGGGCCGCAGTCTACGAGCAGTACTTC	CASSFGTGAAVYEQYF
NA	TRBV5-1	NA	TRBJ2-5	TGCGCCAGCAGCTTGGTTTCTTACCAGGCCTTAACACCCAATGAGCAGTACTTC	CASSLVSYQALTPNEQYF
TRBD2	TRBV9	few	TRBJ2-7	TGTGCCAGCAGCGTGTCTAGCGGGGCAAACTACGAGCAGTACTTC	CASSVSSGANYEQYF
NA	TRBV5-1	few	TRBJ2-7	TGCGCCAGCAGCGTGGACAGCCAGTACGAGCAGTACTTC	CASSVDSQYEQYF
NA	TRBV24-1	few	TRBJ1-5	TGTGCCACCAGTGATGGGGGGACTGCCAGCAATCAGCCCCAGCATTTT	CATSDGGTASNQPQHF
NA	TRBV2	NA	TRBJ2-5	TGTGCCAGCAGTGAAAGCCGGGTCCAAGAGACCCAGTACTTC	CASSESRVQETQYF
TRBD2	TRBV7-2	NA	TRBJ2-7	TGTGCCAGCAGCTTTTCTAGCGGGGCTCCCTACGAGCAGTACTTC	CASSFSSGAPYEQYF
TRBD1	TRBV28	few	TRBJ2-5	TGTGCCAGCTCAAGAGGGGGCCGTCAAGAGACCCAGTACTTC	CASSRGGRQETQYF
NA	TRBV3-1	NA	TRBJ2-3	TGTGCCACTTCACCGGGGTTGGCAGATACGCAGTATTTT	CATSPGLADTQYF
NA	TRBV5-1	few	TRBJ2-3	TGCGCCAGCAGCTTGGAGGGGGAAGCAGATACGCAGTATTTT	CASSLEGEADTQYF
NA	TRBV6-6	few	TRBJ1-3	TGTGCCAGCAGTCAGACGGGAAACACCATATATTTT	CASSQTGNTIYF
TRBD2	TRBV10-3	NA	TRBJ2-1	TGTGCCATCAAGGGCGTGGGACAGGGAGTAGCGGGGGGGCCGAATGAGCAGTTCTTC	CAIKGVGQGVAGGPNEQFF
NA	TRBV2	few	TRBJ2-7	TGTGCCAGCAGGCCATTCTCTAGCGTCTCCTACGAGCAGTACTTC	CASRPFSSVSYEQYF
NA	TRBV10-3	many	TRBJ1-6	TGTGCCATCAGTGCCCGACAGAATAATTCACCCCTCCACTTT	CAISARQNNSPLHF
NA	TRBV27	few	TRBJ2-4	TGTGCCAGCAGTGGGGGCACAGCCAAAAACATTCAGTACTTC	CASSGGTAKNIQYF
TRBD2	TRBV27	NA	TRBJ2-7	TGTGCCAGCAGTTCGGCGGGAGGCGTATCCTACGAGCAGTACTTC	CASSSAGGVSYEQYF
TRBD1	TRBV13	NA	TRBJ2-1	TGTGCCAGCAGCTCTCGGACAGGGCACAATGAGCAGTTCTTC	CASSSRTGHNEQFF
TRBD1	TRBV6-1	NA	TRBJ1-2	TGTGCCAGCAGACCAACCGGGACAGGGGCTTTTTACTATGGCTACACCTTC	CASRPTGTGAFYYGYTF
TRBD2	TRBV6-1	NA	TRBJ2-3	TGTGCCAGCAGGATAATGAGGACTAGCGGTTCGCCCGATACGCAGTATTTT	CASRIMRTSGSPDTQYF
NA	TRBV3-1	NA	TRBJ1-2	TGTGCCAGCAGCCAAGTCGGCGCCCGCTATGGCTACACCTTC	CASSQVGARYGYTF
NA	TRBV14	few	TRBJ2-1	TGTGCCAGCAGCCTTAACGCACTAGTTCTGAGTGAGCAGTTCTTC	CASSLNALVLSEQFF
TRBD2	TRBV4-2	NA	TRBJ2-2	TGTGCCAGCAGCCACTTAAGCGGGGGGGCAAGCACCGGGGAGCTGTTTTTT	CASSHLSGGASTGELFF
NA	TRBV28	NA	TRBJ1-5	TGTGCCGTAAATCAGCCCCAGCATTTT	CAVNQPQHF
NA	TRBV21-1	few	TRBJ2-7	TGTGCCAGCAGGGTCAGCGATGTCAGGCAGGTGTACGAGCAGTACTTC	CASRVSDVRQVYEQYF
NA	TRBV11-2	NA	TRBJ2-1	TGTGCCAGCACAAAGGCGGATGAGCAGTTCTTC	CASTKADEQFF
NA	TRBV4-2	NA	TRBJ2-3	TGTGCCAGCAGCCCATCAGGAACACAAGATACGCAGTATTTT	CASSPSGTQDTQYF
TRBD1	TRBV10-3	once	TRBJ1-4	TGTGCCATCAGCGGAGATGACAGGGGGCGAGAAAAACTGTTTTTT	CAISGDDRGREKLFF
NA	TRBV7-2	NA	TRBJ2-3	TGTGCCAGCAGCTTAGCGACCATGGTTGGCCCTACAGATACGCAGTATTTT	CASSLATMVGPTDTQYF
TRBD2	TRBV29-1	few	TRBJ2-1	TGCAGCGTTACCGATAGCGGGACTGCTTACAATGAGCAGTTCTTC	CSVTDSGTAYNEQFF